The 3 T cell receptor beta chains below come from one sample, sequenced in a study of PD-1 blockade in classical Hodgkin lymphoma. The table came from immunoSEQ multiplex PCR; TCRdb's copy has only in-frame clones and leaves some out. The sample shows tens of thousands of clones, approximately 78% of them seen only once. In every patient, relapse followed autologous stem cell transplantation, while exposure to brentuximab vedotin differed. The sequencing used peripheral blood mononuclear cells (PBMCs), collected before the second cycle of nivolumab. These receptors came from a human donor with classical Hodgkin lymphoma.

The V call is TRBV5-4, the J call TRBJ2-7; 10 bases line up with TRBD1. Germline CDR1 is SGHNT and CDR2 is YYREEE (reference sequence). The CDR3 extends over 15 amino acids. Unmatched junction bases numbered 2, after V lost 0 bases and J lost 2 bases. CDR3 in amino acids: CASSLGQGAAYEQYF. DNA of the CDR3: TGTGCCAGCAGCTTGGGACAGGGGGCAGCCTACGAGCAGTACTTC.

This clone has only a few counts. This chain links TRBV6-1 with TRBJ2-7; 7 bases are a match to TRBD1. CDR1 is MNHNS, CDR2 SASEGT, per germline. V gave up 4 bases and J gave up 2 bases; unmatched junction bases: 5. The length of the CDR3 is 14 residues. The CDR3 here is CASSVQGHAYEQYF. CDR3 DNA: TGTGCCAGCAGTGTACAGGGGCACGCCTACGAGCAGTACTTC.

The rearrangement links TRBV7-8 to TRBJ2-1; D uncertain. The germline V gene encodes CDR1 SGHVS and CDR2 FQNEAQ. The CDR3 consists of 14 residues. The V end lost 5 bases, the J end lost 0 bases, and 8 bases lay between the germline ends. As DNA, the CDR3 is TGTGCCAGCAGCGTAGGTAGCTCCTACAATGAGCAGTTCTTC. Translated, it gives CASSVGSSYNEQFF.